Each of the 11 T cell receptor beta chains below was sequenced from the same sample in a study of cytomegalovirus exposure and HLA in healthy donors (dated by TCRdb to between 2016 and 2019). Receptor libraries were prepared by the immunoSEQ multiplex PCR assay. The multiplex PCR relied on a mix of 60 forward primers for TCR Vbeta segments and 13 reverse primers for TCR Jbeta segments. Entries here come from immuneACCESS through TCRdb and include only in-frame sequences with V and J called. Some clones fail to appear in such tables; in the studies checked, an unresolved V gene covers under half of the shortfall, and the cause of the remainder is unknown. The sample yields fewer than 80,000 clones; less than 85% were counted once. The ten largest clones represent roughly 5.3% of the sample. The specimen was PBMCs. Receptors originate from a woman in her 30s in good health and CMV-seronegative.

Only one count was recorded for this clone. The chain carries TRBV27 and TRBJ1-2; 7 nucleotides line up with TRBD1. CDR1 is MNHEY, CDR2 SMNVEV, per germline (reference sequence). This CDR3 is 15 amino acids long. Germline trimming cut 6 bases from V and 4 bases from J; bases unmatched to any gene: 11. For the CDR3, the DNA is TGTGCCAGCAGACCGACAGGGACCAATCGCTATGGCTACACCTTC. Amino acids: CASRPTGTNRYGYTF.

This chain links TRBV21-1 with TRBJ1-4; TRBD1 is the table's D call, not checked against the DNA. TRBV21-1 is assigned pseudogene status. The CDR3 spans 16 residues. The CDR3 region is CASSEDRGRTNEKLFF. CDR3 DNA sequence: TGTGCCAGCAGCGAGGACAGGGGGCGGACTAATGAAAAACTGTTTTTT.

Remarks on this clone: Germline and junction disagree at one end, which may indicate a read error. This chain uses TRBV6-6 with TRBJ1-3; 9 bases match TRBD1. CDR1 and CDR2 (germline): MNHNY, SVGAGI (reference sequence). There are 16 residues in the CDR3. The CDR3 coding sequence is TGTGCCAGCAGGGGACAGGGAGGGGGCTCTGGAAACACCATACATTTT. Protein: CASRGQGGGSGNTIHF.

This clone came up once. The chain's CDR3 is CAWKWGAGNTIYF. CDR3 DNA: TGTGCCTGGAAATGGGGAGCCGGAAACACCATATATTTT. J is TRBJ1-3 and V is TRBV30; D is ambiguous. The V gene's germline CDR1 is GTSNPN and CDR2 SVGIG (reference sequence). The germline V and J ends were trimmed by 4 bases and 4 bases, with 11 bases remaining between them. CDR3 length: 13 residues.

This clone occurred once. CDR3 coding DNA: TGTGCCAGCAGCCCCACCGATGGCGGGCTGAACACTGAAGCTTTCTTT. Protein sequence: CASSPTDGGLNTEAFF. V gene TRBV6-6 combines with J gene TRBJ1-1; D remains ambiguous. The germline V and J ends were trimmed by 6 bases and 0 bases, with 17 bases remaining between them. Germline lookup yields CDR1 MNHNY and CDR2 SVGAGI (reference sequence). This CDR3 is 16 amino acids long.

This chain connects TRBV30 to TRBJ1-1; TRBD1 aligns across 9 bases. The CDR3 sequence is 16 residues long. Germline CDR1 GTSNPN, CDR2 SVGIG (reference sequence). The J segment lost 3 bases and the V segment lost 5 bases, leaving 13 bases of the junction unmatched. The CDR3 DNA reads as TGTGCCTGGGGGGACAGGGAGCGTGGGAGGGACACTGAAGCTTTCTTT. Translating it yields CAWGDRERGRDTEAFF.

V gene TRBV9 combines with J gene TRBJ2-3; TRBD2 is a possible D gene (6 bases). V was shortened by 2 bases and J by 2 bases, with 9 bases between the two germline ends. The CDR3 extends over 14 amino acids. The V gene's germline CDR1 is SGDLS and CDR2 YYNGEE. CDR3 in DNA: TGTGCCAGCAGCGTCAGGGACTTCACAGATACGCAGTATTTT. The encoded protein is CASSVRDFTDTQYF.

This chain connects TRBV10-2 to TRBJ2-7; TRBD1 matches at 9 bases. CDR1 and CDR2 (germline): WSHSY, SAAADI. The CDR3 length is 14 residues. With 6 bases clipped from V and 6 bases from J, the junction kept 9 bases outside the gene matches. Written as DNA, the CDR3 is TGCGCCAGCAGAGACACCGGGACAGGGAGCGAGCAGTACGTC. This translates into CASRDTGTGSEQYV.

In this sample, this clone turned up once. The gene calls are TRBV27 and TRBJ1-1, with D maybe TRBD1 (6 bases). Germline V gene data show CDR1 as MNHEY and CDR2 as SMNVEV (reference sequence). V lost 6 bases and J lost 2, with 19 bases in between. The CDR3 has 16 residues. The CDR3 is CASRGGGGSFNTEAFF. Written as DNA, the CDR3 is TGTGCCAGCAGAGGAGGGGGGGGCAGTTTCAACACTGAAGCTTTCTTT.

V usage is TRBV18 and J usage is TRBJ2-7; 10 bases are shared with TRBD2. Unmatched junction bases numbered 9, after V lost 4 bases and J lost 0 bases. The CDR3 is 17 residues long. Germline CDR1 and CDR2: KGHSH and LQKENI. This CDR3 is CASSLTSGMAVSYEQYF. Written as DNA, the CDR3 is TGTGCCAGCTCACTTACTAGCGGGATGGCTGTCTCCTACGAGCAGTACTTC.

The chain links TRBV19 to TRBJ2-1, with 13 bases matching TRBD2. CDR3 length equals 14 residues. The ends lost 3 bases at V and 9 bases at J; junction bases unmatched: 2. CDR1 and CDR2 from the germline V gene are LNHDA and SQIVND (reference sequence). CDR3 sequence: CASSIRTSGGEQFF. In nucleotides, the CDR3 is TGTGCCAGTAGTATTCGGACTAGCGGGGGTGAGCAGTTCTTC. Full variable domain (missing parts from reference TRBV19 and TRBJ2-1): DGGITQSPKYLFRKEGQNVTLSCEQNLNHDAMYWYRQDPGQGLRLIYYSQIVNDFQKGDIAEGYSVSREKKESFPLTVTSAQKNPTAFYLCASSIRTSGGEQFFGPGTRLTVL.